One sample yielded the 20 T cell receptor beta chains listed below, sequenced in a study of identifying expanded T cells in peripheral blood. Profiling relied on immunoSEQ multiplex PCR, and the TCRdb table lists in-frame clones only, not all of them. Here the sample spans just over 90,000 clones, around nine tenths being singletons. The material sequenced was blood. These receptors were taken from a person between 18 and 75 years old in good health.

This sequence joins TRBV27 and TRBJ2-5; D not resolved. The CDR3 totals 13 residues. V lost 7 bases and J lost 2, with 11 bases in between. Germline V gene data show CDR1 as MNHEY and CDR2 as SMNVEV (reference sequence). For the CDR3, the DNA is TGTGCCAGCATTATGGCTTCTCAAGAGACCCAGTACTTC. Its translation is CASIMASQETQYF.

With respect to this clone: Additional DNA sequences in this sample encode the identical CDR3. This chain joins TRBV28 and TRBJ1-1; unclear D gene. The CDR3 runs to 12 residues. Per the germline V gene, CDR1 is MDHEN and CDR2 is SYDVKM. Trimming removed 4 bases from V and 2 bases from J, with 5 bases in between. Here the CDR3 DNA reads TGTGCCAGCAGTTCAGTCAACACTGAAGCTTTCTTT. Translated, it gives CASSSVNTEAFF.

The J gene is TRBJ2-5, the V gene TRBV5-5, with TRBD2 matching 8 bases. Trimming at V came to 1 base and at J to 3 bases, leaving 5 bases not matched to a gene. The CDR3 consists of 15 residues. Germline CDR1 is SGHKS and CDR2 is YYEKEE (reference sequence). The CDR3 here is CASSLIGGGKETQYF. The CDR3 region has the DNA TGTGCCAGCAGCTTGATTGGCGGGGGGAAAGAGACCCAGTACTTC.

V and J are TRBV4-3 and TRBJ2-2; TRBD1 agrees at 12 bases. V lost 3 bases and J lost 6; bases outside the gene matches: 8. This CDR3 has 17 residues. Germline CDR1 LGHNA, CDR2 YSLEER. The CDR3 nucleotides are TGCGCCAGCAGCCAGGAGCCGGGACAGGGGGCAGCCGGGGAGCTGTTTTTT. It encodes CASSQEPGQGAAGELFF.

CDR3: CASSPRQLPTKNIQYF. Written as DNA, the CDR3 is TGTGCCAGCAGCCCAAGACAACTCCCCACCAAAAACATTCAGTACTTC. The V gene is TRBV11-2, the J gene TRBJ2-4; D is unresolved. Trimming cost V 5 bases and J 2 bases, with 16 bases left between them. CDR1 SGHAT and CDR2 FQNNGV come from the germline V gene. The CDR3 covers 16 residues.

This rearrangement joins TRBV7-9 to TRBJ1-5, with D unclear. The CDR3 is made up of 13 amino acids. Looked up from germline, CDR1 is SEHNR and CDR2 is FQNEAQ (reference sequence). V was cut by 5 bases and J by 3 bases, with 8 bases left in between. The CDR3 protein is CASSPDLNQPQHF. The CDR3 bases are TGTGCCAGCAGCCCGGACCTCAATCAGCCCCAGCATTTT.

This clone was observed a single time. In DNA form, the CDR3 reads TGTGCCAGCTCACCACCAAACAGGGGAAACACCATATATTTT. As protein: CASSPPNRGNTIYF. The gene calls are TRBV18 and TRBJ1-3; D perhaps matches TRBD1 (5 bases). The CDR3 extends over 14 amino acids. The V gene's germline CDR1 is KGHSH and CDR2 LQKENI. Trimming removed 0 bases at V and 4 bases at J, with 7 bases between.

J is TRBJ2-2 and V is TRBV25-1; D is ambiguous. CDR1 and CDR2 from the germline V gene are MGHDK and SYGVNS. This CDR3 has 14 amino acids. Between the trimmed V and J ends, which lost 2 bases and 3 bases, there was a span of 7 bases. Written as DNA, the CDR3 is TGTGCCAGCAGTGAACTCTCGGACACCGGGGAGCTGTTTTTT. It codes for CASSELSDTGELFF. Full variable domain (rest looked up from reference TRBV25-1 and TRBJ2-2): EADIYQTPRYLVIGTGKKITLECSQTMGHDKMYWYQQDPGMELHLIHYSYGVNSTEKGDLSSESTVSRIRTEHFPLTLESARPSHTSQYLCASSELSDTGELFFGEGSRLTVL.

This sequence joins TRBV28 and TRBJ1-3; D is uncertain. Germline assignment: CDR1 MDHEN and CDR2 SYDVKM. This CDR3 is built from 15 residues. V lost 5 bases and J lost 1, with 12 bases in between. The CDR3 loop is CASSERRYSGNTIYF. CDR3 DNA: TGTGCCAGCAGTGAAAGGAGGTATTCTGGAAACACCATATATTTT.

The V call is TRBV7-8, the J call TRBJ1-3; D perhaps matches TRBD1 (5 bases). The germline V gene encodes CDR1 SGHVS and CDR2 FQNEAQ. Trimming shortened V by 5 bases and J by 4 bases, and 15 bases separated the two germline ends. This CDR3 is 15 amino acids long. The CDR3 sequence: CASSPTGTAGNTIYF. CDR3 in DNA: TGTGCCAGCAGCCCGACCGGGACCGCCGGAAACACCATATATTTT.

The chain couples TRBV2 to TRBJ2-3, with D uncertain. V lost 4 bases and J lost 6, with 11 bases in between. The CDR3 covers 13 residues. Germline V gives CDR1 SNHLY, CDR2 FYNNEI. The CDR3 coding sequence is TGTGCCAGCAGTGTGTTGGGATCGGATACGCAGTATTTT. Amino acids: CASSVLGSDTQYF.

This clone was seen a single time. This chain joins TRBV30 and TRBJ1-5; D is unresolved. The germline V and J ends were trimmed by 1 base and 3 bases, with 7 bases remaining between them. The germline V gene has CDR1 GTSNPN and CDR2 SVGIG (reference sequence). There are 13 residues in the CDR3. The CDR3 spells CAWSGQDNQPQHF. The CDR3 region has the DNA TGTGCCTGGAGTGGGCAGGACAATCAGCCCCAGCATTTT.

The chain joins TRBV6-1 to TRBJ1-5; 9 bases agree with TRBD1. Germline CDR1 reads MNHNS; CDR2 reads SASEGT. Trimming cost V 4 bases and J 2 bases; bases outside gene matches: 0. CDR3 length: 14 amino acids. This CDR3 reads CASSGTGGNQPQHF. CDR3 DNA: TGTGCCAGCAGTGGGACAGGGGGCAATCAGCCCCAGCATTTT.

This sequence joins TRBV5-4 and TRBJ1-2, with D tentatively TRBD1 (6 bases). Germline-derived CDR1 and CDR2 are SGHNT and YYREEE (reference sequence). V was trimmed by 3 bases and J by 5 bases, leaving 14 bases between them. The CDR3 is made up of 14 amino acids. The CDR3 here is CASSSPGTQYGYTF. The CDR3 coding sequence is TGTGCCAGCAGCTCACCCGGGACACAATATGGCTACACCTTC.

The rearrangement uses TRBV7-9 and TRBJ2-7; D ambiguous. Trimming shortened V by 10 bases and J by 0 bases, and 16 bases separated the two germline ends. The germline CDR1 and CDR2 sequences are SEHNR and FQNEAQ (reference sequence). The CDR3 runs 14 residues. In DNA, the CDR3 is TGTGCCACCACCACCGGGCAGAGCTCCTACGAGCAGTACTTC. It translates to CATTTGQSSYEQYF. Using reference TRBV7-9 and TRBJ2-7 for the parts outside the CDR3, the full variable domain is DTGVSQNPRHKITKRGQNVTFRCDPISEHNRLYWYRQTLGQGPEFLTYFQNEAQLEKSRLLSDRFSAERPKGSFSTLEIQRTEQGDSAMYLCATTTGQSSYEQYFGPGTRLTVT.

The chain joins TRBV27 to TRBJ1-4; weak D call: TRBD1 (6 bases). CDR3 size: 15 residues. CDR1 and CDR2 (germline): MNHEY, SMNVEV (reference sequence). The V gene lost 6 bases and the J gene lost 0 bases, with 11 bases spanning the gap. CDR3 coding DNA: TGTGCCAGCAGAGCAGGGGTTGCAACTAATGAAAAACTGTTTTTT. The encoded protein is CASRAGVATNEKLFF.

This clone was found once. CDR3 residues: CASRSTGFRNYEQYF. Here the CDR3 DNA reads TGTGCCAGTCGATCGACAGGCTTTAGAAACTACGAGCAGTACTTC. The chain links TRBV6-1 to TRBJ2-7, with D possibly being TRBD1 (6 bases). V lost 9 bases, J lost 3 bases, and 21 bases lay in between. Germline-derived CDR1 and CDR2 are MNHNS and SASEGT. CDR3 length: 15 residues.

The rearrangement links TRBV5-1 to TRBJ2-3, with D perhaps TRBD1 or TRBD2 (6 bases each). The CDR3 runs to 14 residues. The V gene lost 5 bases and the J gene lost 3 bases, with 13 bases spanning the gap. Germline CDR1 and CDR2: SGHRS and YFSETQ. The CDR3 nucleotides are TGCGCCAGCAGTCCCACGGGGGCAACAGATACGCAGTATTTT. Its translation: CASSPTGATDTQYF.

The chain carries TRBV6-1 and TRBJ1-2, with a possible D match to TRBD1 (6 bases). The CDR3 is 15 residues long. CDR1 is MNHNS and CDR2 is SASEGT in the germline V gene. V lost 6 bases and J 6 bases, leaving 20 bases between the germline ends. CDR3 coding DNA: TGTGCCAGCAGCCTAGCACAGGGCGTAATTGATGGCTACACCTTC. Translation: CASSLAQGVIDGYTF.

V usage is TRBV4-3 and J usage is TRBJ2-3, with unresolved D. CDR1 LGHNA and CDR2 YSLEER come from the germline V gene. The CDR3 totals 14 residues. V lost 0 bases and J lost 2, with 6 bases in between. The CDR3 sequence: CASSQERLTDTQYF. The CDR3 bases are TGCGCCAGCAGCCAAGAACGGCTCACAGATACGCAGTATTTT.